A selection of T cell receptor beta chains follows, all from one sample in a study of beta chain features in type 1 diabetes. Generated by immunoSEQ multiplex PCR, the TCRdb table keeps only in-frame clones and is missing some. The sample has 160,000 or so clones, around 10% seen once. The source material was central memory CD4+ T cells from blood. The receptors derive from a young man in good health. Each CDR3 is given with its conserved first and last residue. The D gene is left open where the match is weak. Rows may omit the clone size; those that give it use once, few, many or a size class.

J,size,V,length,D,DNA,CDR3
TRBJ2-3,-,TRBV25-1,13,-,TGTGCCAGCAGTGACTGGGACACAGATACGCAGTATTTT,CASSDWDTDTQYF
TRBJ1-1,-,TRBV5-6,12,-,TGTGCCAGCAGCGTGCCGGGCCTTGAAGCTTTCTTT,CASSVPGLEAFF
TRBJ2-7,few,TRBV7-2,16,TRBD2,TGTGCCAGCAGCTTAGGGCTAGCGGCCACCTCCTACGAGCAGTACTTC,CASSLGLAATSYEQYF
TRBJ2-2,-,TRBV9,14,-,TGTGCCAGCAGCGTAGTGGGCAGGGCAGGGGAGCTGTTTTTT,CASSVVGRAGELFF
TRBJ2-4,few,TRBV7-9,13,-,TGTGCCAGCAGCTTAGGGACTATGAACATTCAGTACTTC,CASSLGTMNIQYF
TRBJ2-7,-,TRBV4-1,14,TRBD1,TGCGCCAGCAGCCGCGAGGGGACAGGGTGGGAGCAGTACTTC,CASSREGTGWEQYF
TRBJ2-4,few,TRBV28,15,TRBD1,TGTGCCAGCAGTTGGGGACAGGGGGCCAAAAACATTCAGTACTTC,CASSWGQGAKNIQYF
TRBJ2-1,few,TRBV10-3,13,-,TGTGCCATCGTTGGCGGGTCATACAATGAGCAGTTCTTC,CAIVGGSYNEQFF
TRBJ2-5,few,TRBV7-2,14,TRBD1,TGTGCCAGCAGCTTACGGACAGGACAAGAGACCCAGTACTTC,CASSLRTGQETQYF
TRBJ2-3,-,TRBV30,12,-,TGTGCCTGGAAGGGGGTCACAGATACGCAGTATTTT,CAWKGVTDTQYF
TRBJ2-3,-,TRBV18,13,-,TGTGCCAGCCACCTCACGGCCACAGATACGCAGTATTTT,CASHLTATDTQYF
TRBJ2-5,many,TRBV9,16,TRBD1,TGTGCCAGCAGCGTAAGGCAGGGGGCTCCATCAGAGACCCAGTACTTC,CASSVRQGAPSETQYF
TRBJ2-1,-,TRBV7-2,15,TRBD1,TGTGCCAGCAGCTTAAACAGGGGGCGCTACAATGAGCAGTTCTTC,CASSLNRGRYNEQFF
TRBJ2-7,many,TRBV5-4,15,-,TGTGCCAGCAGCTGGGCGGGACAGCCGATATACGAGCAGTACTTC,CASSWAGQPIYEQYF
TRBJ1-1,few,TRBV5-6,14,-,TGTGCCAGCAGCTTGGAAGGACGGGCCACTGAAGCTTTCTTT,CASSLEGRATEAFF
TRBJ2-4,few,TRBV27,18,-,TGTGCCAGCAGTTTAAAGGGGGCGGGGGCTCTAGCCAAAAACATTCAGTACTTC,CASSLKGAGALAKNIQYF
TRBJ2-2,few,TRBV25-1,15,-,TGTGCCAGCAGTCGTAGGACAGCTAACACCGGGGAGCTGTTTTTT,CASSRRTANTGELFF
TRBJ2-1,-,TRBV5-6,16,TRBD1,TGTGCCAGCAGCCCGTGGACAGGGAGTTTTCTGAATGAGCAGTTCTTC,CASSPWTGSFLNEQFF
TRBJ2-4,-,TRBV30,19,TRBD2,TGTGCCTGGAGTGTACGCGTCGGACTAGCGGGGTCGGGCAAAAACATTCAGTACTTC,CAWSVRVGLAGSGKNIQYF
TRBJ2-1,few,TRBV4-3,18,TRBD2,TGCGCCAGCAGCCTAGAGGGGCAGCGGGGGAGCTCCTACAATGAGCAGTTCTTC,CASSLEGQRGSSYNEQFF
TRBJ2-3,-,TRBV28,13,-,TGTGCCAGCAGTCCTGGTAGCCGGGTCGAGCAGTATTTT,CASSPGSRVEQYF
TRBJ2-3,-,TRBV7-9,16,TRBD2,TGTGCCAGCAGCTTAGCGGGATCTAGCGGCCCAGATACGCAGTATTTT,CASSLAGSSGPDTQYF
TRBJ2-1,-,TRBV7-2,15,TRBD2,TGTGCCAGCAGCTTAGCTAGCGGGAGGGTCGATGAGCAGTTCTTC,CASSLASGRVDEQFF
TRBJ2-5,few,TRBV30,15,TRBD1,TGTGCCTCCGTGGGTAACAGGGGAGTTGGAGAGACCCAGTACTTC,CASVGNRGVGETQYF
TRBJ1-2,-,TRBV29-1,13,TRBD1,TGCAGTATTTCGGGACAGGCGATCTATGGCTACACCTTC,CSISGQAIYGYTF
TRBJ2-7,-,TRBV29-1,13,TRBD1,TGCAGCGTTAGGCAGGGGGCTTTCTACGAGCAGTACTTC,CSVRQGAFYEQYF
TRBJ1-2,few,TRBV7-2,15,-,TGTGCCAGCAGCGGCCGACAACGACTCAACTATGGCTACACCTTC,CASSGRQRLNYGYTF
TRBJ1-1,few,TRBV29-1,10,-,TGCAGCGGAGAATACACTGAAGCTTTCTTT,CSGEYTEAFF
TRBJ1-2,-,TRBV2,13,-,TGTGCCAGCAGTGACAGGGATCAAGGAGGCTACACCTTC,CASSDRDQGGYTF
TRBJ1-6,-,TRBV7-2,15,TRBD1,TGTGCCAGCAGCTTCGGGACAGGGGATTTTTCACCCCTCCACTTT,CASSFGTGDFSPLHF
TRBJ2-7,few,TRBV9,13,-,TGTGCCAGCAGCGTAAAATGGGGGGACGAGCAGTACTTC,CASSVKWGDEQYF
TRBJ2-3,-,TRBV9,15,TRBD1,TGTGCCAGCAGCGTCGGGACAGGTAGCACAGATACGCAGTATTTT,CASSVGTGSTDTQYF
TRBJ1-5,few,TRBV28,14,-,TGTGCCAGCAGTTTACAAACAGGGTTTCAGCCCCAGCATTTT,CASSLQTGFQPQHF
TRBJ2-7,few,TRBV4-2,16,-,TGTGCCAGCAGCTTTGGCACAGGGGGGGTGTCCTACGAGCAGTACTTC,CASSFGTGGVSYEQYF
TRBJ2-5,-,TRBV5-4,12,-,TGTGCCAGCAGCTTGCGGACGGAGGCCCAGTACTTC,CASSLRTEAQYF
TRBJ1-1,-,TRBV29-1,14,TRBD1,TGCAGCGTGTCCCGGAACAGGGGAAACACTGAAGCTTTCTTT,CSVSRNRGNTEAFF
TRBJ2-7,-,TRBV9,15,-,TGTGCCAGCAGCGTAGGGATAGCGGCCAGCTACGAGCAGTACTTC,CASSVGIAASYEQYF
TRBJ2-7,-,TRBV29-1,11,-,TGCAGCGTTGGGTACTCGGTCGAGCAGTACTTC,CSVGYSVEQYF
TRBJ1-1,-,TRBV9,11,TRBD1,TGTGCCAGCAGTGGTGACAGGGGAGCTTTCTTT,CASSGDRGAFF
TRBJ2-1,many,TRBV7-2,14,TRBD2,TGTGCCAGCAGCTCTAGCGGGGGCCCCAATGAGCAGTTCTTC,CASSSSGGPNEQFF
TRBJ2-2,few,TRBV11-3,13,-,TGTGCCAGCAGCCCAAAGGTCACCGGGGAGCTGTTTTTT,CASSPKVTGELFF
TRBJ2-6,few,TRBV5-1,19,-,TGCGCCAGCAGCTTGTCATCCAAAGCACACCGCTCTGGGGCCAACGTCCTGACTTTC,CASSLSSKAHRSGANVLTF
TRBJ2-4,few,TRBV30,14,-,TGTGCCTGGAGTTTGAGAAAGATGCGTGTCATTCAGTACTTC,CAWSLRKMRVIQYF
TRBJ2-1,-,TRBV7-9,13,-,TGCGCCAGCAGCTCTCGTATCGGCAATGAGCAGTTCTTC,CASSSRIGNEQFF
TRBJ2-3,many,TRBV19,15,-,TGTGCCAGTACACAGACGGCAGCTAGCACAGATACGCAGTATTTT,CASTQTAASTDTQYF
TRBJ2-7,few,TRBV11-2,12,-,TGTGCCAGCAGCTTGAGTCGCAGGGAGCAGTACTTC,CASSLSRREQYF
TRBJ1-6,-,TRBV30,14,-,TGTGCCTGGAGTGTCCCGAGACTGGGCTCACCCCTCCACTTT,CAWSVPRLGSPLHF
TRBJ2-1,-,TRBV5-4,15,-,TGTGCCAGCAGCCGCGGGTTACCCACCTACAATGAGCAGTTCTTC,CASSRGLPTYNEQFF
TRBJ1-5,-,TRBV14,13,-,TGTGCCAGCTCCGCTACGAGGAATCAGCCCCAGCATTTT,CASSATRNQPQHF
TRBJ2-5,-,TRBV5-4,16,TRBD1,TGTGCCAGCAGCTTGAGGGACAGGGGGTTGAGAGAGACCCAGTACTTC,CASSLRDRGLRETQYF
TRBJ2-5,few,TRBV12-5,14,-,TGTGCTAGTGCCCTGGGGGGACACCAAGAGACCCAGTACTTC,CASALGGHQETQYF
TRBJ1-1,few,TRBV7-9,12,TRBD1,TGTGCCAGCAGCTTCGGACAGGGGAAAGCTTTCTTT,CASSFGQGKAFF
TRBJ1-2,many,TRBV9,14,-,TGTGCCAGCAGCGTAGAACCGGCGGTCCGTGGCTACACCTTC,CASSVEPAVRGYTF
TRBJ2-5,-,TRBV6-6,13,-,TGTGCCAGCAGCGTACTTGGGGGACCGACCCAGTACTTC,CASSVLGGPTQYF
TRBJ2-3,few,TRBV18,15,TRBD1,TGTGCCAGCTCATTGGACAGGGGTGGCACAGATACGCAGTATTTT,CASSLDRGGTDTQYF
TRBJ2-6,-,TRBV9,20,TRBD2,TGTGCCAGCAGCCCCCGGACTAGCGGGAGCTTGGGCTCTGGGGCCAACGTCCTGACTTTC,CASSPRTSGSLGSGANVLTF
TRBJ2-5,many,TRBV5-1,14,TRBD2,TGCGCCAGCAGCTTTGGGACTAGTGGGGAGACCCAGTACTTC,CASSFGTSGETQYF
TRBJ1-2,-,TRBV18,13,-,TGTGCCAGCTCACCACCGGGGATCTATGGCTACACCTTC,CASSPPGIYGYTF
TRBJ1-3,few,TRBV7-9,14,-,TGTGCCAGCAGCCTCAGCATCTCTGGAAACACCATATATTTT,CASSLSISGNTIYF